This T cell receptor beta chain was captured by sequencing in a study of monozygotic twins with inflammatory bowel disease. Germline V gene data show CDR1 as SNHLY and CDR2 as FYNNEI. The CDR3 length is 14 residues. Regarding the study as a whole: IBD patients displayed reduced TCRbeta diversity (inverse Simpson) when set against healthy co-twins.

One entry per CDR3 protein, without DNA, is what TCRdb gives after re-calling the 5' RACE reads. Recorded for this sample: approximately 330,000 distinct CDR3 sequences. Details on this clonotype: Its antigen is as yet unknown.

The sequenced sample was blood. This chain uses TRBV2 with TRBJ1-1; TCRdb's D gene call, TRBD1, goes unchecked for lack of DNA. The source of this sequence is a human donor with ulcerative colitis or Crohn's disease, or a healthy co-twin of an affected twin (not recorded which). The CDR3 here is CASSGGLGNTEAFF.